This T cell receptor beta chain came from a study of CD8+ T cells in alopecia areata. In the study overall: Oral tofacitinib, 5 to 10 mg twice daily, was given in an open-label trial.

Once RNA had been extracted, it was reverse transcribed into cDNA to act as the sequencing template. Here immunoSEQ multiplex PCR was the method, and the copy in TCRdb shows in-frame clones only, minus some. The sample shows over 150,000 clones, around three fifths of them seen only once. Treatment described: oral pan-JAK inhibitor, 5-10 mg twice daily. PBMCs yielded sorted CD4+ and CD8+ T cells. The clonotype comes from a human donor with alopecia areata. The sequenced sample was CD8+ T cells sorted from blood, obtained at week 24, from a patient treated with tofacitinib.

The CDR3 loop is CASSGGAVREQYF. The DNA for the CDR3 is TGTGCCAGCAGTGGGGGGGCGGTGCGAGAGCAGTACTTC. V is TRBV2 and J is TRBJ2-7; either TRBD1 or TRBD2 may fit D (6 bases each). Trimming removed 4 bases at V and 7 bases at J, with 14 bases between. The CDR3 covers 13 residues. From germline, CDR1 is SNHLY and CDR2 FYNNEI.